The T cell receptor beta chain described here comes from a study of CD8+ T cells in alopecia areata. Germline CDR1 MGHRA, CDR2 YSYEKL. V was clipped by 2 bases and J by 7 bases, with 21 bases between them. This CDR3 region has 17 residues. Study-wide points: Affected scalp, especially in alopecia totalis/universalis, had a higher clonality than normal scalp did.

This clone showed up just a few times. The antigen is not known. RNA extraction and reverse transcription yielded cDNA as sequencing template. Profiling relied on immunoSEQ multiplex PCR, and the TCRdb table lists in-frame clones only, not all of them. The data show 140,000 to 150,000 clones, approximately 50% seen once. Sequenced here: CD4+ T cells sorted from blood, sampled at week 0. The clonotype originates from a human donor with alopecia areata. V usage is TRBV4-1 and J usage is TRBJ2-1, with D perhaps TRBD2 (5 bases). CDR3 sequence (DNA): TGCGCCAGCAGCCAAAACCGAGCAAGCGGCGTGGGGAATGAGCAGTTCTTC. Translating it yields CASSQNRASGVGNEQFF.